The next 9 T cell receptor beta chains were all read from a single sample in a study of blood T cell repertoires in COVID-19. This table comes from immunoSEQ multiplex PCR, and its TCRdb copy is limited to in-frame clones, with some not included. This table holds around 480,000 clones, approximately 89% found once. Sequencing was performed on peripheral blood. These receptors all stem from a woman between 45 and 60 years old with COVID-19, enrolled during active disease.

This chain connects TRBV30 to TRBJ1-1; 11 bases fit TRBD1. This CDR3 comprises 11 residues. Germline CDR1 and CDR2: GTSNPN and SVGIG (reference sequence). V lost 8 bases, J lost 8 bases, and 4 bases stayed unmatched. The CDR3 sequence is CAVDRGPEAFF. DNA for the CDR3: TGTGCCGTGGACAGGGGGCCGGAAGCTTTCTTT.

The rearrangement links TRBV7-3 to TRBJ1-1; 7 bases map to TRBD1. From germline, CDR1 is SGHTA and CDR2 FQGTGA. The CDR3 contains 14 residues. V was pared by 5 bases and J by 2 bases, with 5 bases of the junction left unmatched. The CDR3, as DNA: TGTGCCAGCAGCACCGGACAGGCAAACACTGAAGCTTTCTTT. As protein: CASSTGQANTEAFF.

The chain carries TRBV5-8 and TRBJ1-4; D might be TRBD1 (6 bases). Germline CDR1 reads SGHTS; CDR2 reads YDEGEE. The CDR3 totals 15 residues. The ends were cut back, 4 bases at V and 10 bases at J, with 20 bases in the middle. CDR3: CASSPYRTRGGKLFF. The CDR3 DNA reads as TGTGCCAGCAGCCCCTACCGGACAAGAGGGGGAAAACTGTTTTTT.

The genes are TRBV3-1 (or the pseudogene TRBV3-2) and TRBJ2-5, with 9 positions matching TRBD2. The CDR3 runs to 18 residues. CDR1 is LGHDT and CDR2 is YNNKEL in the germline V gene (reference sequence). Unmatched junction bases numbered 14, after V lost 1 base and J lost 5 bases. Here the CDR3 reads CASSQVGAGGIGLETQYF. The DNA for the CDR3 is TGTGCCAGCAGCCAAGTCGGAGCGGGGGGCATCGGTTTGGAGACCCAGTACTTC.

The V gene is TRBV7-9, the J gene TRBJ2-5; D call uncertain. Trimming cost V 0 bases and J 2 bases, with 10 bases left between them. Per the germline V gene, CDR1 is SEHNR and CDR2 is FQNEAQ (reference sequence). The length of the CDR3 is 15 residues. Here the CDR3 DNA reads TGTGCCAGCAGCTTAGCGGCCCAACTACAAGAGACCCAGTACTTC. Amino acid sequence: CASSLAAQLQETQYF. The complete variable domain, with remaining parts taken from reference TRBV7-9 and TRBJ2-5, reads DTGVSQNPRHKITKRGQNVTFRCDPISEHNRLYWYRQTLGQGPEFLTYFQNEAQLEKSRLLSDRFSAERPKGSFSTLEIQRTEQGDSAMYLCASSLAAQLQETQYFGPGTRLLVL.

This clone was found once. CDR3 residues: CASSKNGGGNCNQPQHF. DNA for the CDR3: TGTGCCAGCAGCAAAAATGGCGGGGGAAATTGCAATCAGCCCCAGCATTTT. The gene calls are TRBV21-1 and TRBJ1-5. TRBV21-1 has pseudogene status. The CDR3 runs 17 residues.

The chain joins TRBV24-1 to TRBJ1-2; 8 bases agree with TRBD1. The CDR3 is 13 residues long. Germline V gene sequence: CDR1 KGHDR, CDR2 SFDVKD. Unmatched junction bases numbered 1, after V lost 2 bases and J lost 6 bases. This CDR3 is CATSDYRGDGYTF. Written as DNA, the CDR3 is TGTGCCACCAGTGATTACAGGGGGGATGGCTACACCTTC.

The chain employs TRBV19 and TRBJ1-4, with a tentative D call TRBD1 (5 bases). Germline V lookup: CDR1 LNHDA, CDR2 SQIVND (reference sequence). This CDR3 region has 14 residues. With 5 bases removed from V and 0 bases from J, the gap between germline ends came to 7 bases. CDR3 residues: CASSSGTTNEKLFF. Here the CDR3 DNA reads TGTGCCAGTAGTTCAGGGACAACTAATGAAAAACTGTTTTTT.

The chain has TRBV19 and TRBJ1-1; no clear D gene. The germline V gene encodes CDR1 LNHDA and CDR2 SQIVND (reference sequence). The CDR3 consists of 14 residues. The V end lost 7 bases, the J end lost 0 bases, and 12 bases lay between the germline ends. CDR3 DNA: TGTGCCAGTAAGAAGGAGAGCATGAACACTGAAGCTTTCTTT. It codes for CASKKESMNTEAFF. The complete variable domain, with remaining parts taken from reference TRBV19 and TRBJ1-1, reads DGGITQSPKYLFRKEGQNVTLSCEQNLNHDAMYWYRQDPGQGLRLIYYSQIVNDFQKGDIAEGYSVSREKKESFPLTVTSAQKNPTAFYLCASKKESMNTEAFFGQGTRLTVV.